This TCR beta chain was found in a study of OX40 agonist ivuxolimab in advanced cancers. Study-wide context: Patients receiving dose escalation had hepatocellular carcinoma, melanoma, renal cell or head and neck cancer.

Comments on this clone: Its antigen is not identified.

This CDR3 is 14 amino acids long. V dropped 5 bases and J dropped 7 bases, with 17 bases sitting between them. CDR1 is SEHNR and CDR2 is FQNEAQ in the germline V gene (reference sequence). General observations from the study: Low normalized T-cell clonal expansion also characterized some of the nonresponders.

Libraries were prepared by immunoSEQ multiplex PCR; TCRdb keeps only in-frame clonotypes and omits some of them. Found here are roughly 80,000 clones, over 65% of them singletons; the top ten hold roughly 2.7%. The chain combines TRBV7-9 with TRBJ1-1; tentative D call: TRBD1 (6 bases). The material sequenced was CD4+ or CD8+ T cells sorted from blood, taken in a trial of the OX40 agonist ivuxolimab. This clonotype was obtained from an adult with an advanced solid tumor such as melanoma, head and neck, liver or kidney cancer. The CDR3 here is CASSKIRGRGEAFF. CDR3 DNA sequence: TGTGCCAGCAGCAAGATCAGGGGAAGGGGTGAAGCTTTCTTT.